The clone carrying this T cell receptor beta chain has a handful of counts. Its antigen is undetermined. This specimen belongs to a study of T-cell memory formation after mild COVID-19. Study-wide background: Most TCR clusters belonged to a single donor.

The CDR3 totals 14 residues. Germline V gives CDR1 MNHNY, CDR2 SVGAGI (reference sequence). V lost 0 bases and J 6 bases, leaving 8 bases between the germline ends. TCR alpha and TCR beta cDNA libraries carrying sample barcodes and UMIs were produced by 5'RACE using constant-segment primers. TCRdb recomputed calls from the 5' RACE reads with MiXCR, one row per CDR3 protein. There are 530,000 or so distinct CDR3 sequences in the sample; 17% occur only once, and roughly 8.2% lies in the top ten. Study findings and constraints: Clones that shrank (day 15 to 85) were balanced CD4/CD8, whereas later expanders leaned CD4+. The finding that pre-infection memory included some responding clones suggested that cross-reactive memory joined.

This clonotype originated in an adult woman who had mild COVID-19 (a few samples of this study predate the infection). Cell type and time point are not known. The chain uses TRBV6-6 and TRBJ2-2, with unresolved D. Sequenced input: PBMCs or a T cell subset sorted from them (not recorded which). The CDR3 protein is CASSYSTGAGELFF. As DNA, the CDR3 is TGTGCCAGCAGTTACTCGACTGGGGCCGGGGAGCTGTTTTTT.